This section outlines one T cell receptor beta chain sequence together with its context. Its antigen remains unidentified. Sorted populations all exceeded 95% purity. This entry belongs to a study of beta chain features in type 1 diabetes. Study details: Age, gender and cell yields were alike across patients and healthy donors. Study-level points and caveats: Resolution of whether HLA type affects TCRB rearrangement was not achieved here. Type 1 diabetes patients showed a moderate but significant shortening of TCRB CDR3s in all four CD4+ subsets.

All of the isolated RNA was reverse transcribed, so expressed TCRB transcripts were sequenced. The table came from immunoSEQ multiplex PCR; TCRdb's copy has only in-frame clones and leaves some out. The table shows 150,000 or so clones, with roughly 10% occurring only once. CDR3 length equals 15 residues. The germline CDR1 and CDR2 sequences are MDHEN and SYDVKM. V lost 4 bases and J lost 12; bases outside the gene matches: 14. Sequencing input: central memory CD4+ T cells from blood. The receptor was isolated from a man between 18 and 35 years old in good health. This chain joins TRBV28 and TRBJ2-3; TRBD2 agrees at 9 bases. The CDR3 protein is CASSSQEAGGAPQYF. For the CDR3, the DNA is TGTGCCAGCAGTTCCCAAGAAGCGGGGGGCGCCCCTCAGTATTTT.